The 6 T cell receptor beta chains reported below all come from one sample, sequenced in a study of TIL therapy for anti-PD-1-resistant metastatic lung cancer. The libraries were made with immunoSEQ v3. Profiling relied on immunoSEQ multiplex PCR, and the TCRdb table lists in-frame clones only, not all of them. The table records some 60,000 clones, about 70% of them present only once. Time point meaning: pre-treatment sample, taken before nivolumab and TIL therapy. This sample comprised blood, obtained at baseline. All receptors derive from a person between 25 and 80 years old with non-small cell lung cancer.

This clone was recorded once. The V and J genes are TRBV7-9 and TRBJ2-1; 9 bases match TRBD2. V shed 6 bases and J 6 bases; nucleotides not matched to a gene: 3. Germline lookup yields CDR1 SEHNR and CDR2 FQNEAQ (reference sequence). CDR3 length: 13 residues. The CDR3 coding sequence is TGTGCCAGCAGGAAACTAGCGGGCAATGAGCAGTTCTTC. Translation gives CASRKLAGNEQFF.

The V call is TRBV7-8, the J call TRBJ1-6, with D possibly matching TRBD1 (6 bases). The CDR3 runs 14 residues. The germline V gene has CDR1 SGHVS and CDR2 FQNEAQ. Trimming stripped 2 bases from V and 7 bases from J, with 9 bases between. For the CDR3, the DNA is TGTGCCAGCAGCTTATCAACAGGGAATTCACCCCTCCACTTT. Translation: CASSLSTGNSPLHF.

The rearrangement links TRBV19 to TRBJ1-5, with D maybe TRBD1 (5 bases). V dropped 3 bases and J dropped 0 bases, with 15 bases sitting between them. The CDR3 has 17 residues. CDR1 is LNHDA and CDR2 is SQIVND in the germline V gene (reference sequence). The CDR3 bases are TGTGCCAGTAGTATTATTGGGGGTACGAATAGCAATCAGCCCCAGCATTTT. The encoded protein is CASSIIGGTNSNQPQHF. Based on the CDR3 plus reference TRBV19 and TRBJ1-5, the full variable domain is DGGITQSPKYLFRKEGQNVTLSCEQNLNHDAMYWYRQDPGQGLRLIYYSQIVNDFQKGDIAEGYSVSREKKESFPLTVTSAQKNPTAFYLCASSIIGGTNSNQPQHFGDGTRLSIL.

The chain employs TRBV2 and TRBJ1-6; D possibly corresponds to TRBD1 (6 bases). CDR3 size: 16 residues. Germline-derived CDR1 and CDR2 are SNHLY and FYNNEI. With 6 bases removed from V and 10 bases from J, the gap between germline ends came to 22 bases. CDR3 nucleotides: TGTGCCAGCAGGATAAACCTGGGAGGGGGGGGGTCACCCCTCCACTTT. This encodes CASRINLGGGGSPLHF.

The rearrangement links TRBV6-1 to TRBJ1-1, with D uncertain. CDR3 length: 15 residues. Germline V gene data show CDR1 as MNHNS and CDR2 as SASEGT. The ends were cut back, 6 bases at V and 5 bases at J, with 19 bases in the middle. CDR3 bases: TGTGCCAGCAGCCCAGAGGGCTCGTCCGGGACTGAAGCTTTCTTT. Translation: CASSPEGSSGTEAFF.

This clone was found a few times. The rearrangement links TRBV5-4 to TRBJ2-7; D gene uncertain. The germline V gene has CDR1 SGHNT and CDR2 YYREEE (reference sequence). The CDR3 loop spans 12 amino acids. Trimming removed 4 bases from V and 2 bases from J, with 7 bases in between. The CDR3 DNA is TGTGCCAGCAGCCTTGCAACCTACGAGCAGTACTTC. It specifies CASSLATYEQYF.